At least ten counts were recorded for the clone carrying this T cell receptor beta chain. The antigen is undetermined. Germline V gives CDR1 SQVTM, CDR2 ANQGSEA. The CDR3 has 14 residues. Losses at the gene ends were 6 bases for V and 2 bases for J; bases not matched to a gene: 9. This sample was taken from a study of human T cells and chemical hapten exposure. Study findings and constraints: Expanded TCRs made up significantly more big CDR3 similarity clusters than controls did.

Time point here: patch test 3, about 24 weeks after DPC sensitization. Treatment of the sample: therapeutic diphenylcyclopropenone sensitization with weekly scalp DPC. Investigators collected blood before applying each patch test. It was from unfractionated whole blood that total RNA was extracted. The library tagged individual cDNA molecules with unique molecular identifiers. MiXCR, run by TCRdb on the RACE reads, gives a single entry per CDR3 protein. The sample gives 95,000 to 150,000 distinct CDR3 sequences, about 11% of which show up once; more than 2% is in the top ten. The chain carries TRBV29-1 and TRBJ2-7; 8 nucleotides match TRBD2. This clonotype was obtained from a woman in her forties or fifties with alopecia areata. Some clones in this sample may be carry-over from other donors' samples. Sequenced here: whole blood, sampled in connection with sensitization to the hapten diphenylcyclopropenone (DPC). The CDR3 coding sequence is TGCAGCGTGGCCGGGACTAGTGGTACCTACGAGCAGTACTTC. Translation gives CSVAGTSGTYEQYF.